The clone carrying this T cell receptor (beta chain) was seen more than once but under ten times. The data stem from a study of chronic HIV infection and antiretroviral therapy. TCRdb ran MiXCR on the 5' RACE reads and lists one entry per CDR3 protein. The data show roughly 48,000 distinct CDR3 sequences, under 20% seen once. Germline V gives CDR1 LGHNA, CDR2 YNFKEQ. The CDR3 is 15 residues long. Trimming pared 0 bases from V and 1 base from J, leaving 7 bases between. V and J are TRBV4-2 and TRBJ1-5; D gene uncertain. The sequence derives from an adult who had HIV and had not received antiretroviral therapy, or was an uninfected healthy control (not recorded which). Source material: peripheral blood. The CDR3 loop reads CASSQDPRSNQPQHF. As DNA, the CDR3 is TGTGCCAGCAGCCAAGATCCCAGGAGCAATCAGCCCCAGCATTTT.